The 21 T cell receptor beta chains below all came from one sample that was sequenced in a study of shared clonotypes between healthy human individuals. Selected positively for CCR7 and CD45RO-negative, naive CD8 cells excluded terminally differentiated effector memory CD45RA+ cells. Sequencing used immunoSEQ multiplex PCR; TCRdb keeps in-frame clones, though not all of them. The data contain about 870,000 clones, 90% to 95% of them seen just once; the ten biggest clones take up nearly 25%. Sequenced: naive CD8+ T cells sorted from blood. All receptors come from a man younger than 40 in good health.

The genes are TRBV9 and TRBJ2-2; either TRBD1 or TRBD2 may fit D (6 bases each). V lost 9 bases and J 5 bases, leaving 17 bases between the germline ends. From germline, CDR1 is SGDLS and CDR2 YYNGEE. This CDR3 is built from 14 residues. The CDR3 DNA reads as TGTGCCACCTCGACAGGCGGAGGGACCGGGGAGCTGTTTTTT. Encoded protein: CATSTGGGTGELFF.

The chain links TRBV7-9 to TRBJ2-5, with 12 nucleotides matching TRBD2. J was trimmed by 5 bases and V by 7 bases; bases with no gene match: 11. This CDR3 is built from 16 residues. CDR1 is SEHNR and CDR2 is FQNEAQ in the germline V gene (reference sequence). The CDR3 DNA is TGTGCCAGCACCGAAACTAGCGGGAGGCTATTTGAGACCCAGTACTTC. Residues: CASTETSGRLFETQYF.

This chain uses TRBV27 with TRBJ2-7; 9 nucleotides align to TRBD1. V gave up 5 bases and J gave up 4 bases; unmatched junction bases: 9. Germline assignment: CDR1 MNHEY and CDR2 SMNVEV (reference sequence). This CDR3 contains 15 residues. The DNA of the CDR3 is TGTGCCAGCAGTCCGGACGGACAGGGGAGTTACGAGCAGTACTTC. This encodes CASSPDGQGSYEQYF.

The chain employs TRBV21-1 and TRBJ2-7; TRBD1 was called by the table and not checked on the DNA. TRBV21-1 is a pseudogene locus. This CDR3 has 17 residues. CDR3 sequence: CASSKPTGSAETYEQYF. The CDR3, as DNA: TGTGCCAGCAGCAAACCGACAGGTTCGGCAGAAACCTACGAGCAGTACTTC.

This chain connects TRBV2 to TRBJ1-3, with TRBD1 as a possible D gene (5 bases). CDR3 length: 17 amino acids. V was cut by 10 bases and J by 3 bases, with 25 bases left in between. The germline V gene has CDR1 SNHLY and CDR2 FYNNEI. CDR3 in amino acids: CAILPDGTYKVGNTIYF. The CDR3 DNA reads as TGTGCCATCTTACCCGATGGGACCTACAAAGTTGGAAACACCATATATTTT.

This clone appeared once. The rearrangement links TRBV7-8 to TRBJ2-7; D unresolved. Germline loops: CDR1 SGHVS, CDR2 FQNEAQ. The CDR3 runs to 12 residues. Trimming removed 1 base from V and 6 bases from J, with 7 bases in between. The CDR3 sequence is CASSLGAAEQYF. The CDR3, as DNA: TGTGCCAGCAGCTTAGGGGCCGCCGAGCAGTACTTC.

This sequence joins TRBV6-1 and TRBJ2-1, with 8 positions matching TRBD1. CDR1 is MNHNS, CDR2 SASEGT, per germline. V lost 7 bases, J lost 4 bases, and 9 bases stayed unmatched. This CDR3 has 15 amino acids. The CDR3 bases are TGTGCCAGCACAATCGGGACAGGAATTTACAATGAGCAGTTCTTC. Translating it yields CASTIGTGIYNEQFF.

The V gene is TRBV16, the J gene TRBJ2-3, with D hard to call. Trimming shortened V by 3 bases and J by 2 bases, and 15 bases separated the two germline ends. CDR3 length equals 16 residues. Germline assignment: CDR1 KGHSY and CDR2 FQNENV. The CDR3 reads CASSQPVLPNTDTQYF. CDR3 DNA: TGTGCCAGCAGCCAGCCTGTACTACCGAACACAGATACGCAGTATTTT.

The J gene is TRBJ2-7, the V gene TRBV4-1; D may be TRBD1 (5 bases). CDR3 length: 14 amino acids. Germline V gene data show CDR1 as MGHRA and CDR2 as YSYEKL. Trimming stripped 4 bases from V and 5 bases from J, with 15 bases between. The CDR3 nucleotides read TGCGCCAGCAGCCTGGTGGCAGGGTTTCACGAGCAGTACTTC. This codes for CASSLVAGFHEQYF.

The chain uses TRBV6-1 and TRBJ2-2, with TRBD1 matching over 8 bases. Germline trimming cut 6 bases from V and 7 bases from J; bases unmatched to any gene: 10. The CDR3 sequence is 15 residues long. Germline CDR1 reads MNHNS; CDR2 reads SASEGT. CDR3 amino acids: CASSLDRGVGGELFF. The CDR3 region has the DNA TGTGCCAGCAGCCTAGACAGGGGAGTTGGCGGGGAGCTGTTTTTT.

In the case of this clone: A much more abundant neighbour one base away suggests this may be a read error. This chain connects TRBV7-6 to TRBJ2-7; TRBD1 agrees at 7 bases. This CDR3 contains 13 residues. The V gene's germline CDR1 is SGHVS and CDR2 FNYEAQ. The trim removed 4 bases at V and 3 bases at J, leaving 3 bases unmatched. CDR3 sequence: CASSSGQIYEQYF. The CDR3 bases are TGTGCCAGCAGCTCGGGACAGATCTACGAGCAGTACTTC.

The chain is built from TRBV19 and TRBJ2-1, with D perhaps TRBD2 (6 bases). V was shortened by 5 bases and J by 8 bases, with 13 bases between the two germline ends. This CDR3 has 13 residues. The V gene's germline CDR1 is LNHDA and CDR2 SQIVND (reference sequence). The CDR3 DNA is TGTGCCAGTAGTCGACTAGTTGTCGATGAGCAGTTCTTC. It codes for CASSRLVVDEQFF.

On this clone itself: In the same sample, other DNA sequences code for this CDR3. The chain couples TRBV10-2 to TRBJ2-7; tentative D call: TRBD1 (6 bases). This CDR3 is built from 13 residues. Germline values: CDR1 WSHSY, CDR2 SAAADI. The V and J ends lost 2 bases and 2 bases respectively, with 7 bases between them. The CDR3 protein is CASSEQGPYEQYF. CDR3 sequence (DNA): TGCGCCAGCAGTGAGCAGGGGCCCTACGAGCAGTACTTC.

The chain combines TRBV7-9 with TRBJ2-7; TRBD2 aligns across 9 bases. This CDR3 has 16 residues. V lost 5 bases to trimming and J lost 2 bases; unmatched junction nucleotides: 10. Per the germline V gene, CDR1 is SEHNR and CDR2 is FQNEAQ (reference sequence). The CDR3 DNA is TGTGCCAGCAGCCCTAAAGTAGCGGGAGTCCCCTACGAGCAGTACTTC. Translated, it gives CASSPKVAGVPYEQYF.

The chain recombines TRBV5-1 with TRBJ2-7; D uncertain. This CDR3 contains 14 residues. Trimming pared 4 bases from V and 5 bases from J, leaving 16 bases between. Germline assignment: CDR1 SGHRS and CDR2 YFSETQ. The CDR3 DNA reads TGCGCCAGCAGCCTTGGTGTAGGGTTGGACGAGCAGTACTTC. Protein product: CASSLGVGLDEQYF.

For the CDR3, the DNA is TGTGCCAGTAGTCTAGGGCCTAGTGGGGCGACGAAGACCTTC. Protein sequence: CASSLGPSGATKTF. V gene TRBV19 combines with J gene TRBJ1-2; possibly TRBD1 for D (5 bases). The CDR3 totals 14 residues. V was trimmed by 5 bases and J by 14 bases, leaving 24 bases between them. Germline V gene sequence: CDR1 LNHDA, CDR2 SQIVND (reference sequence).

V and J are TRBV14 and TRBJ2-3, with a tentative D call TRBD1 (5 bases). V was cut by 3 bases and J by 3 bases, with 19 bases left in between. The CDR3 runs to 17 residues. Germline CDR1 reads SGHDN; CDR2 reads FVKESK. The CDR3 nucleotides are TGTGCCAGCAGCCACGTACGTGGGCAGGGTCGGACAGATACGCAGTATTTT. Encoded protein: CASSHVRGQGRTDTQYF.

This chain connects TRBV19 to TRBJ1-2; D is perhaps TRBD1 (6 bases). Germline loops: CDR1 LNHDA, CDR2 SQIVND (reference sequence). This CDR3 is 12 amino acids long. Trimming pared 4 bases from V and 8 bases from J, leaving 11 bases between. CDR3 loop: CASSKDRLGYTF. DNA of the CDR3: TGTGCCAGTAGTAAGGACAGACTGGGCTACACCTTC. Full variable domain (rest looked up from reference TRBV19 and TRBJ1-2): DGGITQSPKYLFRKEGQNVTLSCEQNLNHDAMYWYRQDPGQGLRLIYYSQIVNDFQKGDIAEGYSVSREKKESFPLTVTSAQKNPTAFYLCASSKDRLGYTFGSGTRLTVV.

The chain has TRBV28 and TRBJ2-5; 9 bases are shared with TRBD2. From germline, CDR1 is MDHEN and CDR2 SYDVKM. The CDR3 sequence is 16 residues long. V dropped 1 base and J dropped 3; count of bases not matched to a gene: 6. The CDR3 sequence: CASSLSLAGTKETQYF. DNA of the CDR3: TGTGCCAGCAGTTTATCTCTAGCGGGAACCAAAGAGACCCAGTACTTC.

This chain's CDR3 is CASREPGPQSNTIYF. The CDR3 DNA reads as TGTGCCAGCAGGGAACCGGGACCGCAGTCAAACACCATATATTTT. This rearrangement joins TRBV7-9 to TRBJ1-3; a weak D match, TRBD1 (5 bases). Per germline, CDR1 SEHNR and CDR2 FQNEAQ (reference sequence). This CDR3 is 15 amino acids long. The V and J ends lost 6 bases and 6 bases respectively, with 18 bases between them. The full variable domain, completed using reference TRBV7-9 and TRBJ1-3, is DTGVSQNPRHKITKRGQNVTFRCDPISEHNRLYWYRQTLGQGPEFLTYFQNEAQLEKSRLLSDRFSAERPKGSFSTLEIQRTEQGDSAMYLCASREPGPQSNTIYFGEGSWLTVV.

The chain carries TRBV25-1 and TRBJ2-2; 9 bases are shared with TRBD1. Germline CDR1 MGHDK, CDR2 SYGVNS. The CDR3 has 18 residues. Trimming at V came to 1 base and at J to 3 bases, leaving 9 bases not matched to a gene. Here the CDR3 DNA reads TGTGCCAGCAGTGAATCTACAGGGGGCGCGGTTTACACCGGGGAGCTGTTTTTT. Its protein is CASSESTGGAVYTGELFF.